This T cell receptor beta chain was obtained from a study of blood T cell repertoires in COVID-19. Per the original data handling: The authors estimated nucleated cell counts from reference gene primer amplification. Clones were read by immunoSEQ multiplex PCR, and TCRdb kept only the in-frame ones, dropping some. V and J calls and clone size are copied from that table; D and trimming were computed from the DNA. The sample includes 100,000 or so clones, about 80% of them seen just once. The germline CDR1 and CDR2 sequences are SGHRS and YFSETQ. The CDR3 extends over 15 amino acids. V shed 3 bases, J shed 6 bases, and the junction held 11 bases outside the gene matches.

The rearrangement links TRBV5-1 to TRBJ1-2; 7 bases fit TRBD1. This receptor was identified in a woman aged 70-85 years with acute or convalescent COVID-19. Sample: peripheral blood. The CDR3 DNA follows: TGCGCCAGCAGCTCATCCCCCGGGACAGAAAATGGCTACACCTTC. Its translation: CASSSSPGTENGYTF.